One T cell receptor (beta chain) is described in this entry. Its antigen is not identified. Then a second PCR, running about 6 to 11 cycles, was carried out with a sample-barcoded 5' primer and a J-beta primer mix. The authors tagged each cDNA molecule using a template-switch adaptor with 12 random nucleotides. TCRdb re-analysed the 5' RACE reads in MiXCR, keeping a single row per CDR3 protein. The sample contains nearly 800,000 distinct CDR3 sequences, approximately 25% of which appear only once. CDR3 length: 16 residues. Germline values: CDR1 SGHVS, CDR2 FQNEAQ. With V trimmed by 5 bases and J by 5 bases, 9 bases remained unmatched. The data originate from a study of blood T cells in healthy people across ages. Findings and caveats of the study: The study found TCR beta diversity correlated strongly with naive T cell percentage.

Every donor contributed roughly 10 milliliters of peripheral blood by blood draw. At least 7 million PBMCs were isolated per sample. These data were also reused for a study on T cells of mothers and their children.

The sequenced sample was blood. The chain uses TRBV7-8 and TRBJ1-6; TRBD1 aligns across 7 bases. The sequence derives from a boy aged 10-17 years in good health. CDR3 nucleotide sequence: TGTGCCAGCAGCGAAAGACAGGGCGGTCATAATTCACCCCTCCACTTT. Amino acid sequence: CASSERQGGHNSPLHF.